The rows below give T cell receptor beta chains drawn from one sample of a study of beta chain features in type 1 diabetes. The assay was immunoSEQ multiplex PCR, and TCRdb's table has in-frame clones only and misses some. The table shows 200,000 to 300,000 clones, with 25% to 35% occurring only once. The specimen sequenced was central memory CD4+ T cells from blood. The receptors shown here come from a man aged 30 to 45 in good health. CDR3s include the opening cysteine and the closing phenylalanine or tryptophan. The D gene is left open where the match is weak. Expanded clones are given a class, and other clones once, few, many or no size at all.

j_call clone_size d_call v_call cdr3_aa cdr3_nt
TRBJ2-5 many . TRBV4-3 CASSQDWTGWETQYF TGCGCCAGCAGCCAAGATTGGACTGGGTGGGAGACCCAGTACTTC
TRBJ2-7 . TRBD2 TRBV11-2 CASSLAPLAGYEQYF TGTGCCAGCAGCTTAGCCCCACTAGCGGGGTACGAGCAGTACTTC
TRBJ2-7 . TRBD1 TRBV5-1 CASSSTGQGAYEQYF TGCGCCAGCAGCTCGACCGGACAGGGAGCCTACGAGCAGTACTTC
TRBJ1-2 few . TRBV29-1 CSATRDTNYGYTF TGCAGCGCCACCCGGGACACCAACTATGGCTACACCTTC
TRBJ2-1 . TRBD2 TRBV7-9 CASSSTSGSFEQFF TGTGCCAGCAGCTCAACTAGCGGGAGCTTTGAGCAGTTCTTC
TRBJ2-7 . . TRBV7-9 CASSFVGNEQYF TGTGCCAGCAGCTTCGTGGGAAACGAGCAGTACTTC
TRBJ2-7 . . TRBV5-1 CASRPDSTSSYEQYF TGCGCCAGCAGACCGGACAGCACTAGCTCCTACGAGCAGTACTTC
TRBJ2-7 . . TRBV25-1 CASSEYGEQYF TGTGCCAGCAGTGAATACGGCGAGCAGTACTTC
TRBJ2-4 few . TRBV19 CASSFRGDIQYF TGTGCCAGTAGTTTCCGGGGAGACATTCAGTACTTC
TRBJ2-7 . . TRBV25-1 CASSGEAREQYF TGTGCCAGCAGTGGGGAGGCTCGCGAGCAGTACTTC
TRBJ1-2 . TRBD1 TRBV29-1 CSVENRPGQGEYGYTF TGCAGCGTTGAAAATCGCCCGGGACAGGGAGAGTATGGCTACACCTTC
TRBJ2-3 . TRBD2 TRBV28 CASRTVNGGTSGRAQDTQYF TGTGCCAGCAGAACGGTGAATGGCGGGACTAGCGGGAGGGCCCAAGATACGCAGTATTTT
TRBJ1-4 . . TRBV5-4 CASSLAPSKGKLFF TGTGCCAGCAGCTTGGCCCCCTCGAAGGGAAAACTGTTTTTT
TRBJ2-5 . . TRBV30 CAWSALFRDSSRETQYF TGTGCCTGGAGTGCACTTTTCCGGGACTCTTCTCGGGAGACCCAGTACTTC
TRBJ2-5 many TRBD2 TRBV7-2 CASSRGGRAGGETQYF TGTGCCAGCAGCCGGGGGGGCAGGGCAGGAGGAGAGACCCAGTACTTC
TRBJ2-5 . TRBD2 TRBV7-9 CASSLVGLAAQETQYF TGTGCCAGCAGCTTAGTCGGACTAGCGGCCCAAGAGACCCAGTACTTC
TRBJ1-1 few . TRBV23-1 CASSQSGTWFTEAFF TGCGCCAGCAGTCAATCCGGGACATGGTTTACTGAAGCTTTCTTT
TRBJ2-7 . TRBD1 TRBV29-1 CSVGGQGNEQYF TGCAGCGTTGGGGGACAGGGGAACGAGCAGTACTTC
TRBJ2-7 . TRBD1 TRBV18 CASSPPRQGFSHEQYF TGTGCCAGCTCACCGCCCCGACAGGGTTTCTCCCACGAGCAGTACTTC
TRBJ2-3 few . TRBV5-4 CASSLGQTTDTQYF TGTGCCAGCAGCTTGGGACAGACTACAGATACGCAGTATTTT
TRBJ2-3 few . TRBV6-6 CASSRRRGPLDTQYF TGTGCCAGCAGCCGCCGTAGAGGGCCTTTAGATACGCAGTATTTT
TRBJ1-2 . TRBD1 TRBV13 CASSTRQGWGNVGYTF TGTGCCAGCAGCACCCGACAGGGGTGGGGGAATGTTGGCTACACCTTC
TRBJ2-5 . TRBD2 TRBV5-1 CASSLTGGARETQYF TGCGCCAGCAGCTTGACCGGGGGGGCCAGAGAGACCCAGTACTTC
TRBJ2-3 . . TRBV7-9 CASSFIPTDPSTDTQYF TGTGCCAGCAGCTTCATACCGACAGACCCTAGCACAGATACGCAGTATTTT
TRBJ2-2 . TRBD1 TRBV30 CAWSSSPRQGTGELFF TGTGCCTGGAGCTCTTCACCTAGACAGGGGACCGGGGAGCTGTTTTTT
TRBJ1-1 . . TRBV29-1 CSVAINMNTEAFF TGCAGCGTTGCTATAAACATGAACACTGAAGCTTTCTTT
TRBJ1-6 few . TRBV18 CASSPEGRNSPLHF TGTGCCAGCTCACCAGAGGGGAGAAATTCACCCCTCCACTTT
TRBJ2-7 few . TRBV7-9 CASSFEGGTYEQYF TGTGCCAGCAGCTTCGAGGGCGGGACCTACGAGCAGTACTTC
TRBJ1-1 . . TRBV29-1 CSVSQGQDTEAFF TGCAGCGTGTCCCAGGGGCAGGACACTGAAGCTTTCTTT
TRBJ2-6 once . TRBV7-2 CASSPRERVSGANVLTF TGTGCCAGCAGCCCCCGGGAGCGGGTCAGCGGGGCCAACGTCCTGACTTTC
TRBJ2-5 . . TRBV18 CAASSGQEETQYF TGTGCCGCCAGCTCCGGCCAGGAAGAGACCCAGTACTTC
TRBJ2-7 . . TRBV7-2 CASSLQQTNGAGFPYEQYF TGTGCCAGCAGCTTACAGCAGACAAACGGCGCGGGGTTTCCCTACGAGCAGTACTTC
TRBJ2-1 . . TRBV18 CASSPPGTVGNEQFF TGTGCCAGCTCACCACCGGGGACCGTTGGGAATGAGCAGTTCTTC
TRBJ2-1 few . TRBV30 CASSSVRDYNEQFF TGTGCCTCGAGTAGTGTGCGGGATTACAATGAGCAGTTCTTC
TRBJ2-1 few . TRBV7-2 CASSPRFSYNEQFF TGTGCCAGCAGCCCCCGGTTCTCCTACAATGAGCAGTTCTTC
TRBJ2-1 . TRBD2 TRBV30 CAWGTSGIGEQFF TGTGCCTGGGGGACTAGCGGGATCGGTGAGCAGTTCTTC
TRBJ2-1 . . TRBV30 CAWSVWDGQFF TGTGCCTGGAGTGTGTGGGACGGGCAGTTCTTC
TRBJ1-3 . . TRBV30 CACNRLGGNTIYF TGTGCCTGTAATCGTTTAGGTGGAAACACCATATATTTT